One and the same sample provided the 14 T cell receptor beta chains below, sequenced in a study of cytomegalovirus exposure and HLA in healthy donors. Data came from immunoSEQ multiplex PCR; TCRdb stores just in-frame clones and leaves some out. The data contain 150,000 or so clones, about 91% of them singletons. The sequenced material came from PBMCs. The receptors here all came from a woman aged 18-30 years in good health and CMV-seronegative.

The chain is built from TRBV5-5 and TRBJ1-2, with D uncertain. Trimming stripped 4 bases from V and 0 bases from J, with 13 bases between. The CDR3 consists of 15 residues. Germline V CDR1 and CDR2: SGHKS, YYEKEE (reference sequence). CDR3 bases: TGTGCCAGCAGCCGGGAACAGCGTTCTAACTATGGCTACACCTTC. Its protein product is CASSREQRSNYGYTF.

The CDR3 DNA is TGTGCCAGCAGAAGGACAGGGCGGGACACTGAAGCTTTCTTT. As protein: CASRRTGRDTEAFF. The chain employs TRBV2 and TRBJ1-1; 8 bases fit TRBD1. The CDR3 extends over 14 amino acids. Per germline, CDR1 SNHLY and CDR2 FYNNEI. With V trimmed by 6 bases and J by 3 bases, 6 bases remained unmatched.

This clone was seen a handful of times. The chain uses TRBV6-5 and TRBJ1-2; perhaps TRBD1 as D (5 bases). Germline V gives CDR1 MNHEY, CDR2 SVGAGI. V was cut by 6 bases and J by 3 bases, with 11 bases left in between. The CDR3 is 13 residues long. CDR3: CASSRESDYGYTF. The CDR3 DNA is TGTGCCAGCAGCAGGGAATCGGACTATGGCTACACCTTC.

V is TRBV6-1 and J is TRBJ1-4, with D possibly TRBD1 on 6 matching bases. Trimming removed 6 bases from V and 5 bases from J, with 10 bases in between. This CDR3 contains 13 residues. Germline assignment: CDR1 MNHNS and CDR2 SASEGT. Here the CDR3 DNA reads TGTGCCAGCAGCAGGGGTAACAATGAAAAACTGTTTTTT. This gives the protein CASSRGNNEKLFF.

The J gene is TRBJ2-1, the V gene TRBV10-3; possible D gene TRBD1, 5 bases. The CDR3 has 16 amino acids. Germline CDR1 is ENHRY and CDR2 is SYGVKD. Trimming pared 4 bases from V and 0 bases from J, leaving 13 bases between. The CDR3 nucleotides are TGTGCCATCAGTGCCCGGTCAGGGATCTCCTACAATGAGCAGTTCTTC. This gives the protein CAISARSGISYNEQFF.

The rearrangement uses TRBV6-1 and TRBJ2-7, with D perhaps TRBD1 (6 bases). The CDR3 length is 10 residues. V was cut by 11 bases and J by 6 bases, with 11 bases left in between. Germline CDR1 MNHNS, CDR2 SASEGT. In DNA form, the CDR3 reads TGTGCCGACCAGGGGCGCGAGCAGTACTTC. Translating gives CADQGREQYF.

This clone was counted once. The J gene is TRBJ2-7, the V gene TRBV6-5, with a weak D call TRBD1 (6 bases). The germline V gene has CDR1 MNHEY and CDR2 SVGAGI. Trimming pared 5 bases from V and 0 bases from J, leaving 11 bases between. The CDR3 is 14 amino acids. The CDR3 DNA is TGTGCCAGCAGTCGACAGGCGGGCTCCTACGAGCAGTACTTC. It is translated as CASSRQAGSYEQYF.

The CDR3 DNA is TGTGCCAGCTCACACTACTACTCCGGGAGCGCGAACACCGGGGAGCTGTTTTTT. It encodes CASSHYYSGSANTGELFF. This chain joins TRBV18 and TRBJ2-2; D possibly corresponds to TRBD2 (6 bases). CDR3 length equals 18 residues. Deletions cut 4 bases from V and 0 bases from J, with 18 bases between. Germline V gene data show CDR1 as KGHSH and CDR2 as LQKENI.

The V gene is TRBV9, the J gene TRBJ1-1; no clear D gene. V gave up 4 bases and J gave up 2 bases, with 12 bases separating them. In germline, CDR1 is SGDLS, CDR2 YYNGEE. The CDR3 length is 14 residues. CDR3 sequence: CASSPGGSNTEAFF. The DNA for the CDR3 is TGTGCCAGCAGCCCCGGAGGGAGTAACACTGAAGCTTTCTTT.

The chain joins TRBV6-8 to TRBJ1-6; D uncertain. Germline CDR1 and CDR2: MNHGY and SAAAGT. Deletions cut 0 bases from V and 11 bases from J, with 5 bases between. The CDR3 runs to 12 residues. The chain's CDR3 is CASSYSSTPLHF. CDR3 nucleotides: TGTGCCAGCAGTTACTCGTCCACACCCCTCCACTTT.

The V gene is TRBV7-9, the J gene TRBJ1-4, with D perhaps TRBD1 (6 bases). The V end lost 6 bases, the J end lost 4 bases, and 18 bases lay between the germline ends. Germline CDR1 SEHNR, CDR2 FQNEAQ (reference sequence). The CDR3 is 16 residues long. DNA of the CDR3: TGTGCCAGCAGGGAACACGCGGGGGCGAATAATGAAAAACTGTTTTTT. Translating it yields CASREHAGANNEKLFF.

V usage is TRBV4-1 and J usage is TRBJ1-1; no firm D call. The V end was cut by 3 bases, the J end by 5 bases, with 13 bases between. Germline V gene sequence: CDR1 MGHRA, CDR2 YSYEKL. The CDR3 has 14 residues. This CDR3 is CASSHYWGETEAFF. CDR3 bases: TGCGCCAGCAGCCATTACTGGGGAGAGACTGAAGCTTTCTTT.

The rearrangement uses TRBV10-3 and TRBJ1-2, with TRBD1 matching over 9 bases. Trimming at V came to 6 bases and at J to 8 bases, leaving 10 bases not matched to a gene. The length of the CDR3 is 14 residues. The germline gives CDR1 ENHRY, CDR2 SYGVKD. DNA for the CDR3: TGTGCCATCAGGAGACAGGGGGATAGGGACGGCTACACCTTC. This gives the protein CAIRRQGDRDGYTF.

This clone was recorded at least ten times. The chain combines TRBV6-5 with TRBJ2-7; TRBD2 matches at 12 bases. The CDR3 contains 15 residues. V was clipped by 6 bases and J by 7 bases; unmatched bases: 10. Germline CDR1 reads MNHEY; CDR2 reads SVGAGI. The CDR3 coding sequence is TGTGCCAGCAGCTTCCCTAGCGGGGGGGCGGGGGAGCAGTACTTC. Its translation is CASSFPSGGAGEQYF.